The clone carrying this TCR beta chain was found many times. This sample is drawn from a study of T cells in Graves' hyperthyroidism and ophthalmopathy. Researchers amplified the TCR beta CDR3 regions from RNA transcripts. Initially, a first-round RT-PCR of the TCR CDR3 employed the HTBI primer set. TCRdb fed the multiplex PCR reads into MiXCR, producing one record per CDR3 protein. In the table there are roughly 110,000 distinct CDR3 sequences, approximately 15% of which are singletons. Germline CDR1 reads MGHRA; CDR2 reads YSYEKL. This CDR3 region has 14 residues. The ends lost 4 bases at V and 1 base at J; junction bases unmatched: 3.

The chain combines TRBV4-1 with TRBJ1-1; 7 bases line up with TRBD1. Sequences were obtained from blood. The TCR was taken from a woman aged 45 to 65 with Graves' hyperthyroidism. This CDR3 reads CASSRDSWNTEAFF. As DNA, the CDR3 is TGCGCCAGCAGCCGGGACAGCTGGAACACTGAAGCTTTCTTT.